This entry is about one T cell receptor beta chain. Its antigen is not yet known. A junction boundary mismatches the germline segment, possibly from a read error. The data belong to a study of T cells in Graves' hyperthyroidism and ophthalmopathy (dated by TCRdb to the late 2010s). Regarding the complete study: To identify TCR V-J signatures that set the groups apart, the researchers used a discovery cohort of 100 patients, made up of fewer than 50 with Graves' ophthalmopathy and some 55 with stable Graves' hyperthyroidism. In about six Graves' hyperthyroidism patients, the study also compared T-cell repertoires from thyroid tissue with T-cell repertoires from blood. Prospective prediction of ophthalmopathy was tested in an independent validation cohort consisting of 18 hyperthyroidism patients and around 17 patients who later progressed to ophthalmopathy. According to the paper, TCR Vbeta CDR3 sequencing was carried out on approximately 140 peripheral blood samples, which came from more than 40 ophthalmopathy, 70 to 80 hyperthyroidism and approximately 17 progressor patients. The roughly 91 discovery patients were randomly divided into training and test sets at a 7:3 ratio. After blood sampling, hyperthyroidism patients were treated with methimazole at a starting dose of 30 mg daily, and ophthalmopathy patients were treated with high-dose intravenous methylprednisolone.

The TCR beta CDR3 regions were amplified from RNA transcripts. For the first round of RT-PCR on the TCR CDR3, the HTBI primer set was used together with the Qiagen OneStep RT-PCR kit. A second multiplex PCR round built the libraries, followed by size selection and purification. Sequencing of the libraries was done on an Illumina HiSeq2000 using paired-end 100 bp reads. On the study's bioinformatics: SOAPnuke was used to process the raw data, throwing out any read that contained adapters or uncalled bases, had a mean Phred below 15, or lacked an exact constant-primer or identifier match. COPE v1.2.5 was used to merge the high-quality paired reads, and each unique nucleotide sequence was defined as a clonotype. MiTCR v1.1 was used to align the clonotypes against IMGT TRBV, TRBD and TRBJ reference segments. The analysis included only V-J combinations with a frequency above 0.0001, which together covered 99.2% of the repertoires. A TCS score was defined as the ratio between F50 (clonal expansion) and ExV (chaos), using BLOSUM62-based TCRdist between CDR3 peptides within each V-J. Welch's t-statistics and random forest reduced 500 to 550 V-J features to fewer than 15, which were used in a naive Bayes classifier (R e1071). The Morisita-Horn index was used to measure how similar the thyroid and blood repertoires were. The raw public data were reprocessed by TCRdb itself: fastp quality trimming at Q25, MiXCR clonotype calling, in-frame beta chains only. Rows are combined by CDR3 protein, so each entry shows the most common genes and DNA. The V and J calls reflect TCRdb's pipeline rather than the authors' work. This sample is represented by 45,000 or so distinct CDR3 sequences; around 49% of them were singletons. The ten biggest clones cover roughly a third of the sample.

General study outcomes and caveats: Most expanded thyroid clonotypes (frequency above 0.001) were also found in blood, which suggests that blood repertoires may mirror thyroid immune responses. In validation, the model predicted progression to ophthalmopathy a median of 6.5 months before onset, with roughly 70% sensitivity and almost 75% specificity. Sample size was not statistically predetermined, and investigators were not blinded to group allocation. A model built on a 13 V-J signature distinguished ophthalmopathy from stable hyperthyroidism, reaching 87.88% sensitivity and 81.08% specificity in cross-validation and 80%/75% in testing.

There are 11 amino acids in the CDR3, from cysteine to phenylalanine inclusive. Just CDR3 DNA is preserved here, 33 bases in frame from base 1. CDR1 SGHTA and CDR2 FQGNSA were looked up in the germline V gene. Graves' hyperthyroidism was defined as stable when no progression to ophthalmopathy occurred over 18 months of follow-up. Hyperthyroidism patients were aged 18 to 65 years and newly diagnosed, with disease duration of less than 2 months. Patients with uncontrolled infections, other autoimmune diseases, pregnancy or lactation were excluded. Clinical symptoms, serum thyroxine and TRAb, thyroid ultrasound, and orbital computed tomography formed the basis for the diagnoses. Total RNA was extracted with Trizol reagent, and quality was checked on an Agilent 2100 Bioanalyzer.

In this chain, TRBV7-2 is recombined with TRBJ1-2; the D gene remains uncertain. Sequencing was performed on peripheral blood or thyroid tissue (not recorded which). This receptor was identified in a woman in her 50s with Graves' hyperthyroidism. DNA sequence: TGCGTCAGCAGCTCATCATATGGCTACACCTTC. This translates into CVSSSSYGYTF.